This TCR beta chain was sequenced for a study of kidney transplant recipient with SARS-CoV-2 infection. A remark on this clonotype: This may be a read error, as it is one base from a much larger clone.

One entry per CDR3 protein results from TCRdb running MiXCR on the reads. The table has 200,000 to 300,000 distinct CDR3 sequences, about 30% seen once. Germline CDR1 reads MGHRA; CDR2 reads YSYEKL. CDR3 size: 16 residues. The V segment lost 4 bases and the J segment 10 bases; nucleotides outside the gene matches: 13. Material: a blood sample, obtained at baseline and on day 111 from a kidney transplant recipient. The chain joins TRBV4-1 to TRBJ1-6; the match to TRBD1 covers 7 bases. The TCR comes from a male patient aged 30 to 40 who had COVID-19 and was a kidney transplant recipient. The graft donor may be the source of some T cells. The CDR3 protein is CASSPLTGKDGSPLHF. CDR3 DNA: TGCGCCAGCAGCCCTTTGACAGGGAAAGATGGATCACCCCTCCACTTT.